Below are 19 T cell receptor beta chains sequenced from a single sample in a study of blood T cell repertoires in COVID-19. Libraries were prepared by immunoSEQ multiplex PCR; TCRdb keeps only in-frame clonotypes and omits some of them. The data show 300,000 to 350,000 clones, with over 85% seen just once and just under 9.5% held by the top ten. The source material was PBMCs or T cells enriched from blood (not recorded which). These receptors originate from a young woman who had recovered from COVID-19.

The chain joins TRBV5-1 to TRBJ2-7, with 12 bases that match TRBD1. The CDR3 is 17 amino acids. With V trimmed by 3 bases and J by 6 bases, 13 bases remained unmatched. Germline V CDR1 and CDR2: SGHRS, YFSETQ. For the CDR3, the DNA is TGCGCCAGCAGCTCATCCATAACCGGGACAGGGGGCCGCGAGCAGTACTTC. This gives the protein CASSSSITGTGGREQYF.

This clone appeared once. This rearrangement joins TRBV6-5 to TRBJ2-3; 7 positions match TRBD2. CDR1 MNHEY and CDR2 SVGAGI come from the germline V gene. The CDR3 spans 13 residues. The V and J ends lost 5 bases and 6 bases, in that order; junction bases with no gene match: 5. The DNA for the CDR3 is TGTGCCAGCAGTAAAACTAGCGCGGATACGCAGTATTTT. Amino acid sequence: CASSKTSADTQYF.

The chain is built from TRBV27 and TRBJ2-1; TRBD1 agrees at 8 bases. CDR1 MNHEY and CDR2 SMNVEV come from the germline V gene (reference sequence). This CDR3 region has 17 residues. Unmatched junction bases numbered 11, after V lost 5 bases and J lost 2 bases. This chain's CDR3 is CASSRASGGLPYNEQFF. The CDR3 DNA follows: TGTGCCAGCAGTCGCGCCTCAGGGGGCTTGCCCTACAATGAGCAGTTCTTC.

The chain couples TRBV10-3 to TRBJ1-3; the D gene is possibly TRBD1 (6 bases). The V end was cut by 7 bases, the J end by 0 bases, with 13 bases between. CDR3 length: 15 residues. Germline values: CDR1 ENHRY, CDR2 SYGVKD. The CDR3 region is CAIKPDRSSGNTIYF. CDR3 bases: TGTGCCATCAAACCTGACAGGAGCTCTGGAAACACCATATATTTT.

This clone was detected only a few times. The genes are TRBV19 and TRBJ2-7; D might be TRBD2 (6 bases). Trimming took off 6 bases at V and 4 bases at J, with 13 bases between the two ends. This CDR3 has 13 amino acids. The germline CDR1 and CDR2 sequences are LNHDA and SQIVND (reference sequence). CDR3 region: CASSHTGVYEQYF. CDR3 bases: TGTGCCAGTAGCCACACGGGAGTTTACGAGCAGTACTTC.

The V gene is TRBV19, the J gene TRBJ1-5; unclear D gene. There are 17 residues in the CDR3. With 0 bases removed from V and 0 bases from J, the gap between germline ends came to 12 bases. From germline, CDR1 is LNHDA and CDR2 SQIVND (reference sequence). The chain's CDR3 is CASSIDPGFYSNQPQHF. The CDR3 DNA reads as TGTGCCAGTAGTATAGATCCGGGATTTTATAGCAATCAGCCCCAGCATTTT.

The chain employs TRBV18 and TRBJ1-1; 8 bases are shared with TRBD1. The trim removed 0 bases at V and 10 bases at J, leaving 4 bases unmatched. Germline CDR1 KGHSH, CDR2 LQKENI. The CDR3 is 13 amino acids. CDR3 bases: TGTGCCAGCTCACCACCGGACAGGGTGGCAGCTTTCTTT. Its translation is CASSPPDRVAAFF.

V and J are TRBV9 and TRBJ2-3, with 7 bases matching TRBD1. V lost 3 bases to trimming and J lost 2 bases; unmatched junction nucleotides: 9. The CDR3 contains 16 residues. Germline CDR1 and CDR2: SGDLS and YYNGEE. The CDR3 protein is CASSAAWTGYTDTQYF. CDR3 bases: TGTGCCAGCAGCGCCGCCTGGACAGGTTACACAGATACGCAGTATTTT.

This rearrangement joins TRBV28 to TRBJ1-2; 8 nucleotides line up with TRBD1. This CDR3 has 13 amino acids. The V and J ends lost 6 bases and 8 bases, in that order; junction bases with no gene match: 8. Germline V lookup: CDR1 MDHEN, CDR2 SYDVKM. The CDR3 loop is CASSYRGAGGYTF. The CDR3 nucleotides are TGTGCCAGCAGCTACAGGGGGGCAGGAGGCTACACCTTC.

This sequence joins TRBV19 and TRBJ1-2, with a tentative D call TRBD1 (5 bases). The CDR3 is 15 amino acids. Germline V CDR1 and CDR2: LNHDA, SQIVND (reference sequence). The V end lost 7 bases, the J end lost 0 bases, and 15 bases lay between the germline ends. As DNA, the CDR3 is TGTGCCAGTAATGCAGGGTCGATTACTAACTATGGCTACACCTTC. This codes for CASNAGSITNYGYTF.

The chain has TRBV15 and TRBJ1-6; no clear D gene. V was clipped by 0 bases and J by 9 bases, with 12 bases between them. The CDR3 has 15 residues. Germline CDR1 is LNHNV and CDR2 is YYDKDF (reference sequence). CDR3 residues: CATSREEGSRSPLHF. In DNA, the CDR3 is TGTGCCACCAGCAGAGAGGAAGGGAGTCGTTCACCCCTCCACTTT.

The rearrangement links TRBV5-1 to TRBJ2-3; 11 bases align to TRBD1. Germline CDR1 and CDR2: SGHRS and YFSETQ. The CDR3 sequence is 16 residues long. V gave up 4 bases and J gave up 8 bases; unmatched junction bases: 12. The CDR3 reads CASSPALGQGAATQYF. Here the CDR3 DNA reads TGCGCCAGCAGCCCCGCCCTTGGACAGGGGGCTGCTACGCAGTATTTT.

This rearrangement joins TRBV2 to TRBJ2-7; 9 nucleotides match TRBD2. The CDR3 runs 14 residues. In germline, CDR1 is SNHLY, CDR2 FYNNEI. The V gene end was trimmed by 7 bases and the J gene end by 9 bases; junction bases not matched to a gene: 13. This CDR3 reads CASTPTSGIGGQYF. The CDR3 DNA reads as TGTGCCAGCACCCCGACTAGCGGAATTGGAGGGCAGTACTTC.

V and J are TRBV28 and TRBJ2-7; 7 bases agree with TRBD1. Germline CDR1 and CDR2: MDHEN and SYDVKM. J gave up 2 bases and V 7 bases, and 5 bases lay outside the gene matches. The CDR3 spans 13 residues. The CDR3 loop reads CASIRQGAYEQYF. DNA of the CDR3: TGTGCCAGCATCCGACAGGGTGCCTACGAGCAGTACTTC.

This clone appeared a single time. The V gene is TRBV3-1 (or the pseudogene TRBV3-2), the J gene TRBJ1-5, with D possibly matching TRBD1 (5 bases). This CDR3 has 14 residues. V gave up 4 bases and J gave up 7 bases, with 14 bases separating them. Germline CDR1 and CDR2: LGHDT and YNNKEL (reference sequence). CDR3 DNA: TGTGCCAGCAGCCCCGGGGGAGGTGACCAGCCCCAGCATTTT. This gives the protein CASSPGGGDQPQHF.

This chain uses TRBV6-5 with TRBJ2-5; D may be TRBD2 (6 bases). The germline CDR1 and CDR2 sequences are MNHEY and SVGAGI. There are 12 residues in the CDR3. V was shortened by 6 bases and J by 5 bases, with 10 bases between the two germline ends. The CDR3 region is CASSGGWETQYF. The CDR3 DNA follows: TGTGCCAGCAGCGGGGGTTGGGAGACCCAGTACTTC.

The rearrangement uses TRBV5-3 and TRBJ1-5; a possible D gene is TRBD1 (6 bases). TRBV5-3 is an ORF, with its function uncertain. V lost 3 bases to trimming and J lost 7 bases, with 14 bases between them. This CDR3 has 14 amino acids. The CDR3 reads CARSSNREGQPQHF. The CDR3 nucleotides read TGTGCCAGAAGCTCAAACAGGGAGGGCCAGCCCCAGCATTTT.

This chain connects TRBV6-5 to TRBJ1-1, with a possible D match to TRBD1 (5 bases). Germline V gives CDR1 MNHEY, CDR2 SVGAGI. Trimming took off 6 bases at V and 1 base at J, with 9 bases between the two ends. The CDR3 loop spans 13 amino acids. The CDR3 spells CASRRQQNTEAFF. DNA of the CDR3: TGTGCCAGCAGAAGACAGCAGAACACTGAAGCTTTCTTT.

The chain carries TRBV19 and TRBJ1-3; 9 bases align to TRBD1. The CDR3 spans 14 residues. Per germline, CDR1 LNHDA and CDR2 SQIVND (reference sequence). The trim removed 9 bases at V and 4 bases at J, leaving 7 bases unmatched. CDR3 sequence: CASEDRGAGNTIYF. As DNA, the CDR3 is TGTGCCAGCGAGGACAGGGGAGCCGGAAACACCATATATTTT.